This TCR beta chain originates from a study of T cells after yellow fever vaccination. About the research overall: Researchers used SMART-Seq v4 Ultra Low Input to prepare fractions that had low cell numbers. General study points: Among all clonotypes, a small share was observed in both CD4 and CD8 compartments.

A few counts support this clonotype. Its target is not known. TCRdb passed the 5' RACE reads through MiXCR, listing each CDR3 protein once. The sample holds around 300,000 distinct CDR3 sequences, roughly 13% seen once. The CDR3 loop spans 18 amino acids. CDR1 is SNHLY, CDR2 FYNNEI, per germline. J was trimmed by 2 bases and V by 0 bases; bases with no gene match: 8. The chain combines TRBV2 with TRBJ1-3, with 9 bases that match TRBD1. Sequenced material: CD4+ T cells sorted from PBMCs, taken 45 days after the yellow fever booster vaccination. The receptor was isolated from a man aged 30 to 39 who received the YFV17D yellow fever vaccine. This CDR3 is CASSEAPSWTGAGNTIYF. The CDR3 bases are TGTGCCAGCAGTGAAGCCCCATCTTGGACAGGGGCTGGAAACACCATATATTTT.